Here is one TCR beta chain with its context. The V and J ends lost 1 base and 6 bases, in that order; junction bases with no gene match: 8. CDR1 is KGHSH, CDR2 LQKENI, per germline. The CDR3 is 15 residues long. Vbeta (60) and Jbeta (13) primers were used in the PCR. Repertoires were generated with immunoSEQ multiplex PCR, while TCRdb's copy carries only in-frame clones and drops some. Of approximately 110,000 clones in the sample, more than 65% were seen once. This specimen belongs to a study of cytomegalovirus exposure and HLA in healthy donors. The receptor comes from an older woman in good health and CMV-seropositive. Sequencing input: PBMCs. The V gene is TRBV18, the J gene TRBJ2-7, with 8 bases lining up with TRBD2. The DNA for the CDR3 is TGTGCCAGCTCACCACTCCCGGGGGGGGATAGCGAGCAGTACTTC. Encoded protein: CASSPLPGGDSEQYF.